Following are 5 T cell receptor beta chains from one sample sequenced in a study of cytomegalovirus exposure and HLA in healthy donors. PCR amplification relied on 60 Vbeta primers (plus 13 Jbeta primers). Libraries were prepared by immunoSEQ multiplex PCR; TCRdb keeps only in-frame clonotypes and omits some of them. Found here are fewer than 100,000 clones, about 8% of them singletons; the top ten hold about 2.3%. Sequencing input: PBMCs. Receptor source: a man aged 45-65 years in good health and CMV-seronegative.

The chain combines TRBV6-5 with TRBJ1-4; TRBD1 might be the D (6 bases). Germline CDR1 MNHEY, CDR2 SVGAGI. V was shortened by 2 bases and J by 8 bases, with 15 bases between the two germline ends. The length of the CDR3 is 15 residues. In nucleotides, the CDR3 is TGTGCCAGCAGTTACGGGGGACATCTTGGAGAAAAACTGTTTTTT. It translates to CASSYGGHLGEKLFF.

This clone was observed a few times. The rearrangement links TRBV9 to TRBJ2-1; tentative D call: TRBD1 (5 bases). The CDR3 runs 14 residues. Germline V lookup: CDR1 SGDLS, CDR2 YYNGEE. With 0 bases removed from V and 4 bases from J, the gap between germline ends came to 8 bases. CDR3 protein: CASSVGGAYNEQFF. CDR3 DNA sequence: TGTGCCAGCAGCGTAGGTGGGGCGTACAATGAGCAGTTCTTC. Variable domain in full (rest from reference TRBV9 and TRBJ2-1): DSGVTQTPKHLITATGQRVTLRCSPRSGDLSVYWYQQSLDQGLQFLIQYYNGEERAKGNILERFSAQQFPDLHSELNLSSLELGDSALYFCASSVGGAYNEQFFGPGTRLTVL.

The J gene is TRBJ2-7, the V gene TRBV6-1; the D is unclear. The ends were cut back, 3 bases at V and 0 bases at J, with 6 bases in the middle. Germline lookup yields CDR1 MNHNS and CDR2 SASEGT. The CDR3 contains 13 residues. CDR3 DNA sequence: TGTGCCAGCAGTGAGAGTTACTCCTACGAGCAGTACTTC. Protein sequence: CASSESYSYEQYF.

This clone was counted only a few times. V is TRBV27 and J is TRBJ2-5, with D hard to call. Trimming cost V 2 bases and J 4 bases, with 14 bases left between them. The CDR3 covers 15 residues. The V gene's germline CDR1 is MNHEY and CDR2 SMNVEV (reference sequence). The CDR3 bases are TGTGCCAGCAGTTTACGACCCCAAGGAGTAGAGACCCAGTACTTC. It yields the protein CASSLRPQGVETQYF.

This clone was counted only a few times. The rearrangement uses TRBV5-8 and TRBJ2-5; maybe TRBD1 (6 bases). CDR1 and CDR2 (germline): SGHTS, YDEGEE. The CDR3 runs 15 residues. Trimming took off 2 bases at V and 3 bases at J, with 14 bases between the two ends. Here the CDR3 DNA reads TGTGCCAGCAGCTTACAGGGTTGGTTGAAAGAGACCCAGTACTTC. It is translated as CASSLQGWLKETQYF.